Each of the 27 T cell receptor beta chains below was sequenced from the same sample in a study of cytomegalovirus exposure and HLA in healthy donors. Vbeta (60) and Jbeta (13) primers were used in the PCR. Measured with immunoSEQ multiplex PCR; TCRdb has only the in-frame clones, and not every one. In the table there are about 120,000 clones, roughly 80% of which are singletons. The sequencing input was PBMCs. The receptors originated from a woman aged 18-29 years in good health and CMV-seronegative.

This chain connects TRBV7-9 to TRBJ2-2; 8 nucleotides line up with TRBD1. Germline CDR1 and CDR2: SEHNR and FQNEAQ (reference sequence). The CDR3 contains 16 residues. J lost 4 bases, V lost 4 bases, and 8 bases had no gene match. CDR3 sequence: CASSWTGRVITGELFF. In nucleotides, the CDR3 is TGTGCCAGCAGCTGGACAGGGCGGGTCATCACCGGGGAGCTGTTTTTT.

CDR3: CASSRTPNYGYTF. The CDR3 DNA reads TGTGCCAGCAGCCGTACACCGAACTATGGCTACACCTTC. This chain connects TRBV7-9 to TRBJ1-2; no clear D. Trimming removed 5 bases at V and 2 bases at J, with 9 bases between. The CDR3 covers 13 residues. The V gene's germline CDR1 is SEHNR and CDR2 FQNEAQ (reference sequence).

This clone has just a few counts. V is TRBV19 and J is TRBJ1-1; TRBD1 might be the D (6 bases). The CDR3 sequence is 16 residues long. The V and J ends lost 7 bases and 1 base respectively, with 19 bases between them. From germline, CDR1 is LNHDA and CDR2 SQIVND (reference sequence). The CDR3 DNA reads as TGTGCCAGTACCCCCGGACAGACATTAAGGAACACTGAAGCTTTCTTT. It specifies CASTPGQTLRNTEAFF.

The sample holds one count of this clone. One end of the junction fails to match germline, which may point to a read error. The chain employs TRBV7-3 and TRBJ1-1; unclear D gene. Germline V gene lookup returns CDR1 SGHTA and CDR2 FQGTGA. This CDR3 has 13 residues. CDR3 in amino acids: CASSLSGRTEAFF. The CDR3 nucleotides are TGTGCCAGCAGTTTAAGTGGGCGAACTGAAGCTTTCTTT.

The chain employs TRBV27 and TRBJ2-2, with TRBD1 matching over 7 bases. This CDR3 has 13 residues. Germline assignment: CDR1 MNHEY and CDR2 SMNVEV (reference sequence). V gave up 3 bases and J gave up 7 bases; unmatched junction bases: 2. The CDR3 is CASSFQGVGELFF. CDR3 sequence (DNA): TGTGCCAGCAGTTTCCAGGGGGTCGGGGAGCTGTTTTTT.

This clone was observed a few times. V gene TRBV7-2 combines with J gene TRBJ2-3, with 7 bases that match TRBD2. Germline V gene data show CDR1 as SGHTA and CDR2 as FQGNSA. Trimming removed 4 bases from V and 4 bases from J; junction bases left unmatched: 8. The CDR3 extends over 15 amino acids. CDR3 region: CASSSRGSGADTQYF. Here the CDR3 DNA reads TGTGCCAGCAGCTCCCGGGGGAGCGGGGCAGATACGCAGTATTTT. Full variable domain (rest looked up from reference TRBV7-2 and TRBJ2-3): GAGVSQSPSNKVTEKGKDVELRCDPISGHTALYWYRQSLGQGLEFLIYFQGNSAPDKSGLPSDRFSAERTGGSVSTLTIQRTQQEDSAVYLCASSSRGSGADTQYFGPGTRLTVL.

The chain links TRBV27 to TRBJ1-2; no definite D call. Germline CDR1 reads MNHEY; CDR2 reads SMNVEV (reference sequence). CDR3 length equals 12 residues. V was clipped by 6 bases and J by 8 bases, with 13 bases between them. CDR3 nucleotide sequence: TGTGCCAGCAGCTGGCCCGGGAGCGGCTACACCTTC. Protein sequence: CASSWPGSGYTF.

The chain uses TRBV7-9 and TRBJ2-7; D perhaps matches TRBD2 (7 bases). Germline loops: CDR1 SEHNR, CDR2 FQNEAQ (reference sequence). The CDR3 runs 16 residues. V was pared by 4 bases and J by 3 bases, with 19 bases between. DNA of the CDR3: TGTGCCAGCAGCTCTGGGGAGGGGGAAGACGTCTACGAGCAGTACTTC. Translation: CASSSGEGEDVYEQYF.

The chain links TRBV19 to TRBJ2-7; D possibly corresponds to TRBD1 (6 bases). The CDR3 spans 14 residues. V lost 5 bases to trimming and J lost 4 bases, with 15 bases between them. Germline CDR1 and CDR2: LNHDA and SQIVND (reference sequence). CDR3 in DNA: TGTGCCAGTAGTTCACAGGGAAGGAGGTACGAGCAGTACTTC. Protein product: CASSSQGRRYEQYF.

This chain connects TRBV14 to TRBJ1-1; 8 nucleotides align to TRBD1. The J segment lost 0 bases and the V segment lost 1 base, leaving 7 bases of the junction unmatched. The CDR3 consists of 17 residues. Germline V gene data show CDR1 as SGHDN and CDR2 as FVKESK. Here the CDR3 reads CASSQAHGQGMNTEAFF. The CDR3 coding sequence is TGTGCCAGCAGCCAAGCCCACGGACAGGGAATGAACACTGAAGCTTTCTTT.

The chain has TRBV5-4 and TRBJ1-1, with D hard to call. The V gene's germline CDR1 is SGHNT and CDR2 YYREEE (reference sequence). CDR3 size: 16 residues. V was trimmed by 0 bases and J by 3 bases, leaving 15 bases between them. CDR3 in DNA: TGTGCCAGCAGCTTGGAGGAGCTGTTGGTTCACACTGAAGCTTTCTTT. Its translation is CASSLEELLVHTEAFF.

This clone is a singleton in its sample. This chain joins TRBV5-1 and TRBJ1-6, with TRBD1 identical over 8 bases. V was pared by 2 bases and J by 3 bases, with 4 bases of the junction left unmatched. Germline values: CDR1 SGHRS, CDR2 YFSETQ. The CDR3 loop spans 16 amino acids. CDR3 sequence (DNA): TGCGCCAGCAGCTTCGGACAGGGCCTCTATAATTCACCCCTCCACTTT. Encoded protein: CASSFGQGLYNSPLHF.

V gene TRBV5-1 combines with J gene TRBJ2-7; no clear D. V was clipped by 0 bases and J by 1 base, with 8 bases between them. Germline V gene lookup returns CDR1 SGHRS and CDR2 YFSETQ. CDR3 length: 14 residues. The CDR3 is CASSLAPGSYEQYF. CDR3 coding DNA: TGCGCCAGCAGCTTGGCCCCAGGTTCCTACGAGCAGTACTTC.

This clone turned up a few times. The genes are TRBV9 and TRBJ2-1; possible D gene TRBD2, 7 bases. Germline V gene lookup returns CDR1 SGDLS and CDR2 YYNGEE. The CDR3 has 15 residues. The V end lost 0 bases, the J end lost 4 bases, and 11 bases lay between the germline ends. Here the CDR3 DNA reads TGTGCCAGCAGCGTAGGGGAGGGGGTGTACAATGAGCAGTTCTTC. Encoded protein: CASSVGEGVYNEQFF.

V gene TRBV9 combines with J gene TRBJ2-7, with 7 bases fitting TRBD1. The germline CDR1 and CDR2 sequences are SGDLS and YYNGEE. Germline trimming cut 4 bases from V and 6 bases from J; bases unmatched to any gene: 7. The CDR3 has 13 residues. CDR3 loop: CASSTTGYGEQYF. In DNA form, the CDR3 reads TGTGCCAGCAGCACGACAGGGTATGGCGAGCAGTACTTC.

J is TRBJ1-2 and V is TRBV4-1; 9 nucleotides line up with TRBD1. V shed 3 bases, J shed 7 bases, and the junction held 9 bases outside the gene matches. Germline CDR1 MGHRA, CDR2 YSYEKL. This CDR3 has 15 amino acids. The CDR3 bases are TGCGCCAGCAGCCAGCTACAGGGGGCCCGTTTTGGCTACACCTTC. Its translation: CASSQLQGARFGYTF.

This clone was seen a handful of times. The chain carries TRBV5-1 and TRBJ2-3, with D perhaps matching TRBD1 (6 bases). CDR1 is SGHRS and CDR2 is YFSETQ in the germline V gene. The CDR3 consists of 15 residues. V was shortened by 4 bases and J by 0 bases, with 12 bases between the two germline ends. Here the CDR3 reads CASSILQGSTDTQYF. Written as DNA, the CDR3 is TGCGCCAGCAGCATTCTACAGGGTAGCACAGATACGCAGTATTTT.

V is TRBV6-5 and J is TRBJ1-1, with D uncertain. V dropped 5 bases and J dropped 3 bases, with 13 bases sitting between them. CDR1 is MNHEY, CDR2 SVGAGI, per germline. This CDR3 is 14 amino acids long. CDR3 DNA: TGTGCCAGCAGTACTCCCCGGGAATACACTGAAGCTTTCTTT. It yields the protein CASSTPREYTEAFF.

The chain combines TRBV11-2 with TRBJ1-1; 9 bases line up with TRBD1. From germline, CDR1 is SGHAT and CDR2 FQNNGV. CDR3 length equals 15 residues. V trimming: 5 bases; J trimming: 2 bases; junction bases outside the gene matches: 6. The CDR3 DNA sequence: TGTGCCAGCAGCCCCTGGACAGGGGTAAACACTGAAGCTTTCTTT. Translating it yields CASSPWTGVNTEAFF.

The chain links TRBV6-5 to TRBJ1-1; D ambiguous. This CDR3 region has 13 residues. V lost 5 bases and J 6 bases, leaving 13 bases between the germline ends. Germline-derived CDR1 and CDR2 are MNHEY and SVGAGI. CDR3 nucleotide sequence: TGTGCCAGCAGTGAACCGGGGTATGCTGAAGCTTTCTTT. This translates into CASSEPGYAEAFF.

This clone turned up a few times. This chain uses TRBV29-1 with TRBJ2-5; 12 nucleotides line up with TRBD2. The CDR3 is 13 residues long. The ends lost 3 bases at V and 5 bases at J; junction bases unmatched: 1. Germline V gene data show CDR1 as SQVTM and CDR2 as ANQGSEA. In nucleotides, the CDR3 is TGCAGCGTTGAGACTAGCGGGGGTGAGACCCAGTACTTC. Translation: CSVETSGGETQYF.

V is TRBV18 and J is TRBJ2-1, with unresolved D. The CDR3 consists of 16 residues. Per germline, CDR1 KGHSH and CDR2 LQKENI. V was clipped by 3 bases and J by 1 base, with 13 bases between them. This chain's CDR3 is CASSPTPEVSYNEQFF. The CDR3 region has the DNA TGTGCCAGCTCACCGACTCCTGAGGTTTCCTACAATGAGCAGTTCTTC.

The genes are TRBV18 and TRBJ2-1; D is ambiguous. The CDR3 loop spans 14 amino acids. Germline CDR1 reads KGHSH; CDR2 reads LQKENI. V was shortened by 4 bases and J by 2 bases, with 9 bases between the two germline ends. The CDR3 is CASSLLVAYNEQFF. The CDR3 coding sequence is TGTGCCAGCTCACTTCTAGTGGCCTACAATGAGCAGTTCTTC.

V gene TRBV30 combines with J gene TRBJ2-7; D possibly corresponds to TRBD2 (7 bases). V was clipped by 2 bases and J by 3 bases, with 23 bases between them. CDR1 GTSNPN and CDR2 SVGIG come from the germline V gene (reference sequence). There are 17 residues in the CDR3. CDR3 amino acids: CAWSKGRGGGGVYEQYF. CDR3 sequence (DNA): TGTGCCTGGAGTAAGGGTCGGGGAGGGGGGGGTGTCTACGAGCAGTACTTC.

The rearrangement uses TRBV9 and TRBJ2-5; tentative D call: TRBD1 (5 bases). Germline CDR1 reads SGDLS; CDR2 reads YYNGEE. Trimming took off 4 bases at V and 5 bases at J, with 18 bases between the two ends. This CDR3 has 15 amino acids. The DNA of the CDR3 is TGTGCCAGCAGCCCTCAACAGGACCGGCGGGAGACCCAGTACTTC. Its translation is CASSPQQDRRETQYF.

In DNA form, the CDR3 reads TGTGCCAGCAGCGTTCCAGCAGATACGCAGTATTTT. Its protein is CASSVPADTQYF. The chain couples TRBV9 to TRBJ2-3; D call uncertain. Germline V CDR1 and CDR2: SGDLS, YYNGEE. Trimming stripped 2 bases from V and 4 bases from J, with 5 bases between. The CDR3 runs 12 residues.

This clone came up a few times. This chain links TRBV9 with TRBJ2-3; TRBD2 agrees at 7 bases. CDR1 SGDLS and CDR2 YYNGEE come from the germline V gene. Trimming removed 1 base from V and 5 bases from J; junction bases left unmatched: 7. The CDR3 has 15 residues. The CDR3 region has the DNA TGTGCCAGCAGCGTAAGAGCAGGCGGGGGAGATACGCAGTATTTT. Translation gives CASSVRAGGGDTQYF. Using reference TRBV9 and TRBJ2-3 for the parts outside the CDR3, the full variable domain is DSGVTQTPKHLITATGQRVTLRCSPRSGDLSVYWYQQSLDQGLQFLIQYYNGEERAKGNILERFSAQQFPDLHSELNLSSLELGDSALYFCASSVRAGGGDTQYFGPGTRLTVL.